These 31 T cell receptor beta chains share one sample of origin, sequenced in a study of T cells in Graves' hyperthyroidism and ophthalmopathy. RNA transcripts served as the template for amplifying TCR beta CDR3 regions. The TCR CDR3 first-round RT-PCR relied on the HTBI primer set. Each CDR3 protein gets one entry after TCRdb re-called the multiplex PCR reads with MiXCR. This sample has 500,000 to 800,000 distinct CDR3 sequences, with more than 14% found just once. The sequenced sample consisted of blood. Receptor source: a woman in her forties or fifties with Graves' ophthalmopathy.

At least ten counts were recorded for this clonotype. The chain uses TRBV7-6 and TRBJ2-1; the match to TRBD2 covers 8 bases. CDR3 length: 15 residues. With 5 bases clipped from V and 4 bases from J, the junction kept 7 bases outside the gene matches. Germline loops: CDR1 SGHVS, CDR2 FNYEAQ. The chain's CDR3 is CASSPPGLDYNEQFF. The CDR3 DNA is TGTGCCAGCAGCCCACCGGGACTAGATTACAATGAGCAGTTCTTC.

This clonotype was seen many times. The genes are TRBV28 and TRBJ2-2, with TRBD2 as a possible D gene (5 bases). CDR1 MDHEN and CDR2 SYDVKM come from the germline V gene. This CDR3 has 14 amino acids. Trimming took 3 bases from V and 4 from J, leaving 9 bases between them. CDR3 in amino acids: CASSFGKGTGELFF. The DNA of the CDR3 is TGTGCCAGCAGTTTCGGGAAAGGCACCGGGGAGCTGTTTTTT.

This clonotype was seen repeatedly, ten times or more. The CDR3 nucleotides read TGTGCCAGCAGCTCCCTAGGGAATGAGCAGTTCTTC. This gives the protein CASSSLGNEQFF. The gene calls are TRBV7-2 and TRBJ2-1; D is unresolved. The V end was cut by 4 bases, the J end by 7 bases, with 8 bases between. The CDR3 runs to 12 residues. Germline CDR1 and CDR2: SGHTA and FQGNSA.

This clonotype has at least ten counts. The chain couples TRBV15 to TRBJ2-7, with D unresolved. V was trimmed by 0 bases and J by 1 base, leaving 7 bases between them. The germline V gene has CDR1 LNHNV and CDR2 YYDKDF (reference sequence). The CDR3 has 14 residues. The CDR3: CATSREVRSYEQYF. The CDR3 DNA is TGTGCCACCAGCAGAGAAGTTAGATCCTACGAGCAGTACTTC.

The chain links TRBV7-2 to TRBJ2-7, with D tentatively TRBD1 (6 bases). This CDR3 comprises 14 residues. Looked up from germline, CDR1 is SGHTA and CDR2 is FQGNSA. V gave up 1 base and J gave up 3 bases, with 10 bases separating them. The CDR3 sequence is CASSLEQGDYEQYF. CDR3 coding DNA: TGTGCCAGCAGCTTAGAACAGGGTGACTACGAGCAGTACTTC. Based on the CDR3 plus reference TRBV7-2 and TRBJ2-7, the full variable domain is GAGVSQSPSNKVTEKGKDVELRCDPISGHTALYWYRQSLGQGLEFLIYFQGNSAPDKSGLPSDRFSAERTGGSVSTLTIQRTQQEDSAVYLCASSLEQGDYEQYFGPGTRLTVT.

V gene TRBV29-1 combines with J gene TRBJ2-7, with 10 bases aligning to TRBD2. CDR3 length: 15 residues. CDR1 SQVTM and CDR2 ANQGSEA come from the germline V gene. With V trimmed by 2 bases and J by 3 bases, 7 bases remained unmatched. The CDR3: CSVETPSGSLYEQYF. The CDR3 coding sequence is TGCAGCGTTGAAACGCCTAGCGGGAGCCTCTACGAGCAGTACTTC.

This clonotype was observed at least ten times. This chain joins TRBV18 and TRBJ1-2; D possibly corresponds to TRBD1 (6 bases). Germline V CDR1 and CDR2: KGHSH, LQKENI. CDR3 length: 14 residues. The ends were cut back, 6 bases at V and 4 bases at J, with 15 bases in the middle. The CDR3 DNA sequence: TGTGCCAGCTCCGATCTACAGGGCCGCTATGGCTACACCTTC. The encoded protein is CASSDLQGRYGYTF.

This clonotype has a count of ten or more. The chain joins TRBV20-1 to TRBJ2-3; possible D gene TRBD2, 6 bases. The CDR3 contains 14 residues. Germline V CDR1 and CDR2: DFQATT, SNEGSKA (reference sequence). With 1 base removed from V and 1 base from J, the gap between germline ends came to 9 bases. CDR3: CSARVTSRTDTQYF. Here the CDR3 DNA reads TGCAGTGCTAGAGTGACTAGTCGCACAGATACGCAGTATTTT.

This clonotype was counted a few times. The genes are TRBV12-3 or TRBV12-4 and TRBJ1-4; D not certain. V lost 3 bases and J 0 bases, leaving 11 bases between the germline ends. The CDR3 has 16 amino acids. In DNA form, the CDR3 reads TGTGCCAGCAGTTTTGGCCTCTCGGCAACTAATGAAAAACTGTTTTTT. It specifies CASSFGLSATNEKLFF.

V gene TRBV24-1 combines with J gene TRBJ2-7; 8 positions agree with TRBD1. Looked up from germline, CDR1 is KGHDR and CDR2 is SFDVKD. The V gene end was trimmed by 3 bases and the J gene end by 4 bases; junction bases not matched to a gene: 10. The length of the CDR3 is 16 residues. CDR3 region: CATSDGTGGWNYEQYF. As DNA, the CDR3 is TGTGCCACCAGTGATGGGACAGGAGGGTGGAATTACGAGCAGTACTTC.

Concerning this clonotype itself: A much larger clone is a single base away; this may be a read error. V and J are TRBV27 and TRBJ2-7; the D call may be TRBD1 or TRBD2 (5 bases each). This CDR3 has 14 residues. Trimming took 7 bases from V and 3 from J, leaving 16 bases between them. Germline V lookup: CDR1 MNHEY, CDR2 SMNVEV (reference sequence). CDR3 DNA: TGTGCCAGCAAGGATAGAGGGGTAAACTACGAGCAGTACTTC. Its translation is CASKDRGVNYEQYF.

Notes on this clonotype: Given a much more abundant clone one base away, this may be a read error. The rearrangement links TRBV12-3 or TRBV12-4 to TRBJ2-3, with a tentative D call TRBD2 (7 bases). The CDR3 runs 14 residues. V lost 6 bases and J 6 bases, leaving 16 bases between the germline ends. The CDR3 sequence is CASSPGGAYDTQYF. The CDR3, as DNA: TGTGCCAGCAGCCCTGGGGGGGCGTATGATACGCAGTATTTT.

This clonotype was seen ten or more times. The gene calls are TRBV10-3 and TRBJ2-7, with unresolved D. V was trimmed by 3 bases and J by 0 bases, leaving 9 bases between them. In germline, CDR1 is ENHRY, CDR2 SYGVKD. The CDR3 is 14 residues long. The CDR3 DNA follows: TGTGCCATCAGTGAATTGCGCGCCTCCTACGAGCAGTACTTC. Amino acids: CAISELRASYEQYF.

The rearrangement links TRBV7-9 to TRBJ2-7; 15 bases match TRBD2. The CDR3 is 18 amino acids. Germline loops: CDR1 SEHNR, CDR2 FQNEAQ (reference sequence). J lost 1 base, V lost 5 bases, and 9 bases had no gene match. The CDR3 DNA sequence: TGTGCCAGCAGCCAAGACCTCGGGACTAGCGGGAGGTCCTACGAGCAGTACTTC. This encodes CASSQDLGTSGRSYEQYF.

This clonotype was seen many times. This CDR3 is CASSFSGITQYF. The CDR3, as DNA: TGTGCCAGCAGCTTCTCAGGGATTACGCAGTATTTT. This rearrangement joins TRBV6-1 to TRBJ2-3, with TRBD1 as a possible D gene (5 bases). CDR3 length equals 12 residues. CDR1 MNHNS and CDR2 SASEGT come from the germline V gene. V was shortened by 6 bases and J by 8 bases, with 12 bases between the two germline ends.

This clonotype has a count of ten or more. The V call is TRBV24-1, the J call TRBJ2-2; TRBD1 agrees at 7 bases. The V gene's germline CDR1 is KGHDR and CDR2 SFDVKD. The CDR3 spans 18 residues. Trimming removed 3 bases from V and 3 bases from J; junction bases left unmatched: 12. The CDR3 DNA reads TGTGCCACCAGTGATGAGACCGACAGGGAAGTCGACACCGGGGAGCTGTTTTTT. Amino acids: CATSDETDREVDTGELFF.

This clonotype showed up just a few times. The rearrangement uses TRBV6-1 and TRBJ2-3, with unresolved D. The CDR3 extends over 13 amino acids. Trimming stripped 3 bases from V and 4 bases from J, with 8 bases between. CDR1 and CDR2 (germline): MNHNS, SASEGT. CDR3 sequence (DNA): TGTGCCAGCAGTGATCGCTCGGCAGATACGCAGTATTTT. The encoded protein is CASSDRSADTQYF.

This clonotype was detected ten times or more. For the CDR3, the DNA is TGTGCCAGCAGCTCCATCCCCAATCAGCCCCAGCATTTT. This translates into CASSSIPNQPQHF. The chain is built from TRBV5-4 and TRBJ1-5; D remains unclear. The CDR3 is 13 residues long. The germline V gene has CDR1 SGHNT and CDR2 YYREEE (reference sequence). V shed 3 bases and J shed 3 bases, with 7 bases lying between them.

The gene calls are TRBV4-3 and TRBJ2-2; 12 positions match TRBD1. V trimming: 0 bases; J trimming: 0 bases; junction bases outside the gene matches: 11. Germline V gene lookup returns CDR1 LGHNA and CDR2 YSLEER. CDR3 size: 21 residues. The CDR3 bases are TGCGCCAGCAGCCAAGATCTGGTAGGGGACAGGGGGCGTTCGAACACCGGGGAGCTGTTTTTT. The encoded protein is CASSQDLVGDRGRSNTGELFF.

The chain combines TRBV2 with TRBJ1-4; 8 positions agree with TRBD1. CDR1 is SNHLY and CDR2 is FYNNEI in the germline V gene. This CDR3 has 13 residues. Trimming cost V 7 bases and J 7 bases; bases outside gene matches: 5. The CDR3 sequence is CASTRTGPEKLFF. CDR3 bases: TGTGCCAGCACCCGGACAGGGCCTGAAAAACTGTTTTTT.

CDR3 in DNA: TGTGCCATCAGTGAGCCCTCCTCCGGGCTCACCTACGAGCAGTACTTC. This encodes CAISEPSSGLTYEQYF. This chain uses TRBV10-3 with TRBJ2-7; no definite D call. CDR1 is ENHRY, CDR2 SYGVKD, per germline. The V gene lost 2 bases and the J gene lost 2 bases, with 16 bases spanning the gap. The CDR3 contains 16 residues.

The V call is TRBV5-5, the J call TRBJ1-1, with no clear D. V was clipped by 0 bases and J by 4 bases, with 16 bases between them. The CDR3 covers 16 residues. CDR1 is SGHKS, CDR2 YYEKEE, per germline (reference sequence). The CDR3 sequence is CASSLVRVNWGTEAFF. CDR3 in DNA: TGTGCCAGCAGCTTGGTCCGGGTAAACTGGGGCACTGAAGCTTTCTTT.

The chain joins TRBV28 to TRBJ1-2, with D maybe TRBD1 (6 bases). Germline V gene lookup returns CDR1 MDHEN and CDR2 SYDVKM. CDR3 length: 14 residues. The V end lost 4 bases, the J end lost 5 bases, and 14 bases lay between the germline ends. CDR3 in amino acids: CASSWQGTAYGYTF. In DNA, the CDR3 is TGTGCCAGCAGTTGGCAGGGGACGGCTTATGGCTACACCTTC.

A note on this clonotype: The junction shows a germline mismatch at one end, possibly a read error. V gene TRBV7-3 combines with J gene TRBJ2-3; no clear D. This CDR3 has 13 residues. CDR1 SGHTA and CDR2 FQGTGA come from the germline V gene. CDR3 DNA: TGTGCCAGCAGCTTATCGTCGAGCAATACGCGGTATTTT. Translation: CASSLSSSNTRYF.

This clonotype was detected a few times. The J gene is TRBJ2-1, the V gene TRBV7-9; D unclear. Trimming cost V 0 bases and J 9 bases, with 21 bases left between them. This CDR3 comprises 17 residues. CDR1 SEHNR and CDR2 FQNEAQ come from the germline V gene (reference sequence). CDR3 protein: CASSLARSNTLHLEQFF. The CDR3, as DNA: TGTGCCAGCAGCTTAGCGAGATCTAACACCCTACATCTTGAGCAGTTCTTC.

Details on this clonotype: A much more abundant neighbour one base away suggests this may be a read error. J is TRBJ1-5 and V is TRBV15; D unresolved. Trimming removed 0 bases from V and 2 bases from J, with 17 bases in between. The CDR3 has 18 amino acids. Germline CDR1 reads LNHNV; CDR2 reads YYDKDF (reference sequence). The DNA of the CDR3 is TGTGCCACCAGCAGAGAGTTGTGGGCCGCAAATGGCAATCAGCCCCAGCATTTT. It is translated as CATSRELWAANGNQPQHF.

This clonotype was detected only a few times. The chain carries TRBV28 and TRBJ1-4; no reliable D call. CDR3 length: 11 amino acids. V lost 7 bases to trimming and J lost 6 bases, with 6 bases between them. CDR1 is MDHEN, CDR2 SYDVKM, per germline. CDR3 amino acids: CASTRDEKLFF. The CDR3 bases are TGTGCCAGCACCCGAGATGAAAAACTGTTTTTT.

The chain is built from TRBV20-1 and TRBJ2-1; TRBD2 matches at 10 bases. The CDR3 covers 18 residues. The V gene's germline CDR1 is DFQATT and CDR2 SNEGSKA (reference sequence). Germline trimming cut 3 bases from V and 1 base from J; bases unmatched to any gene: 12. CDR3 residues: CSASGLVGSGRSYNEQFF. In DNA, the CDR3 is TGCAGTGCTAGTGGCTTAGTGGGTAGCGGGAGGTCCTACAATGAGCAGTTCTTC.

This clonotype was detected ten times or more. V is TRBV12-3 or TRBV12-4 and J is TRBJ2-2; either TRBD1 or TRBD2 may fit D (5 bases each). V was cut by 2 bases and J by 6 bases, with 13 bases left in between. CDR3 length equals 15 residues. CDR3 residues: CASSLRGTEAGELFF. DNA for the CDR3: TGTGCCAGCAGTTTACGTGGGACCGAGGCCGGGGAGCTGTTTTTT.

The chain couples TRBV6-1 to TRBJ1-2, with a possible D match to TRBD1 (5 bases). CDR1 is MNHNS and CDR2 is SASEGT in the germline V gene. The CDR3 has 13 amino acids. Trimming left V 1 base short and J 6 bases short, with 9 bases between. CDR3 region: CASSEGTSDGYTF. The CDR3 nucleotides read TGTGCCAGCAGTGAAGGGACAAGCGATGGCTACACCTTC.

This clonotype was recorded at least ten times. J is TRBJ2-3 and V is TRBV20-1; D might be TRBD2 (5 bases). Germline V gene sequence: CDR1 DFQATT, CDR2 SNEGSKA (reference sequence). The CDR3 consists of 16 residues. Trimming took 0 bases from V and 3 from J, leaving 16 bases between them. CDR3 DNA sequence: TGCAGTGCTAGAGATCTCCGGATGCGAGGGACAGATACGCAGTATTTT. Translation gives CSARDLRMRGTDTQYF.